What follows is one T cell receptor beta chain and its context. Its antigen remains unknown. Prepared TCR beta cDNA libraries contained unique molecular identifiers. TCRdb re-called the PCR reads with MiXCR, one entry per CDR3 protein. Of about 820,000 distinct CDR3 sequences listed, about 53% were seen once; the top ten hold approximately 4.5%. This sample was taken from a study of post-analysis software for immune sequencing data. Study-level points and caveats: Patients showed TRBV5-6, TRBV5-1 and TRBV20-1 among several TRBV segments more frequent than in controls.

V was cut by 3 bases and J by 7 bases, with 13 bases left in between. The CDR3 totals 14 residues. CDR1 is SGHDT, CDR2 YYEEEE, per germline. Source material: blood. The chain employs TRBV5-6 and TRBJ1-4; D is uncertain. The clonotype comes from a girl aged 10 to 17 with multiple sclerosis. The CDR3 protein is CASSSSGWSEKLFF. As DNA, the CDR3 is TGTGCCAGCAGCTCCTCGGGGTGGAGTGAAAAACTGTTTTTT. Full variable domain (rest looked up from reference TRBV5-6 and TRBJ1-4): DAGVTQSPTHLIKTRGQQVTLRCSPKSGHDTVSWYQQALGQGPQFIFQYYEEEERQRGNFPDRFSGHQFPNYSSELNVNALLLGDSALYLCASSSSGWSEKLFFGSGTQLSVL.